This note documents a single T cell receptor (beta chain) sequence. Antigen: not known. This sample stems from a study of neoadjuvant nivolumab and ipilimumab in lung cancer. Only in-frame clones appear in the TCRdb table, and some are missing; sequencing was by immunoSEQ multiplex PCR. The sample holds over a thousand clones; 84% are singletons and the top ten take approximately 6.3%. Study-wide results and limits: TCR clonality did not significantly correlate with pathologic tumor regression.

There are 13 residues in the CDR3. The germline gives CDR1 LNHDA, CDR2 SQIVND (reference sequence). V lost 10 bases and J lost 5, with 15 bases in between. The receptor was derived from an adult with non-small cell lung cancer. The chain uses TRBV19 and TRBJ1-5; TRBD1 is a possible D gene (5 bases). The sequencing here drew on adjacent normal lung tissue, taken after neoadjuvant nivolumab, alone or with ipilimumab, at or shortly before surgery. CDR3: CATEKQGYQPQHF. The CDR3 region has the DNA TGTGCCACCGAAAAGCAGGGATATCAGCCCCAGCATTTT.